Following are 30 T cell receptor beta chains from one sample sequenced in a study of blood T cell repertoires in COVID-19. Clones were read by immunoSEQ multiplex PCR, and TCRdb kept only the in-frame ones, dropping some. The sample lists about 110,000 clones, less than 90% occurring once. Sequencing input: peripheral blood. The receptors shown here come from an older woman with acute or convalescent COVID-19.

This clone was recorded only once. The chain joins TRBV30 to TRBJ1-3; D is uncertain. Germline loops: CDR1 GTSNPN, CDR2 SVGIG (reference sequence). Trimming stripped 3 bases from V and 4 bases from J, with 4 bases between. The CDR3 spans 11 residues. The CDR3 DNA reads TGTGCCTGGAGCCTGGGAAACACCATATATTTT. The encoded protein is CAWSLGNTIYF.

The chain recombines TRBV4-1 with TRBJ2-5; TRBD1 agrees at 7 bases. This CDR3 contains 14 residues. Germline V lookup: CDR1 MGHRA, CDR2 YSYEKL. The V and J ends lost 3 bases and 0 bases, in that order; junction bases with no gene match: 1. CDR3 sequence reads: CASSQGQNQETQYF. For the CDR3, the DNA is TGCGCCAGCAGCCAGGGACAGAACCAAGAGACCCAGTACTTC.

The chain links TRBV19 to TRBJ2-6; 9 nucleotides line up with TRBD2. The CDR3 loop spans 16 amino acids. Germline V lookup: CDR1 LNHDA, CDR2 SQIVND (reference sequence). The trim removed 5 bases at V and 2 bases at J, leaving 4 bases unmatched. CDR3 residues: CASSEGLAAGANVLTF. The DNA of the CDR3 is TGTGCCAGTAGTGAGGGACTAGCAGCTGGGGCCAACGTCCTGACTTTC. The full variable domain, rest sourced from reference TRBV19 and TRBJ2-6, is DGGITQSPKYLFRKEGQNVTLSCEQNLNHDAMYWYRQDPGQGLRLIYYSQIVNDFQKGDIAEGYSVSREKKESFPLTVTSAQKNPTAFYLCASSEGLAAGANVLTFGAGSRLTVL.

This chain uses TRBV5-1 with TRBJ1-2, with TRBD1 as a possible D gene (6 bases). Trimming removed 4 bases at V and 5 bases at J, with 18 bases between. Germline lookup yields CDR1 SGHRS and CDR2 YFSETQ. The CDR3 loop spans 15 amino acids. CDR3 sequence (DNA): TGCGCCAGCAGCACCCCCGAGGACAGCTCTTATGGCTACACCTTC. Translating it yields CASSTPEDSSYGYTF.

The chain employs TRBV9 and TRBJ2-1; 8 positions agree with TRBD2. V was clipped by 1 base and J by 5 bases; unmatched bases: 5. The V gene's germline CDR1 is SGDLS and CDR2 YYNGEE. This CDR3 spans 15 amino acids. CDR3 protein: CASSVSSGFNNEQFF. The CDR3, as DNA: TGTGCCAGCAGCGTATCTAGCGGGTTTAACAATGAGCAGTTCTTC.

The chain combines TRBV28 with TRBJ2-7; TRBD2 agrees at 11 bases. Unmatched junction bases numbered 10, after V lost 6 bases and J lost 0 bases. Germline-derived CDR1 and CDR2 are MDHEN and SYDVKM. There are 17 residues in the CDR3. CDR3 DNA: TGTGCCAGCAGCCGTGGACTAGCGGGTGAGAGCTCCTACGAGCAGTACTTC. Protein product: CASSRGLAGESSYEQYF.

The chain has TRBV27 and TRBJ2-3; the D gene is possibly TRBD1 (7 bases). The V end was cut by 7 bases, the J end by 2 bases, with 19 bases between. CDR1 is MNHEY and CDR2 is SMNVEV in the germline V gene (reference sequence). The CDR3 consists of 16 residues. This chain's CDR3 is CASTRGGTAYTDTQYF. CDR3 nucleotide sequence: TGTGCCAGCACCAGAGGGGGGACAGCATACACAGATACGCAGTATTTT.

The rearrangement joins TRBV11-2 to TRBJ1-5; no firm D call. The CDR3 consists of 13 residues. CDR1 is SGHAT and CDR2 is FQNNGV in the germline V gene. Trimming cost V 2 bases and J 7 bases, with 9 bases left between them. The CDR3 bases are TGTGCCAGCAGCTTATGGGCAGGCCAGCCCCAGCATTTT. It translates to CASSLWAGQPQHF.

The rearrangement links TRBV5-4 to TRBJ2-5, with 7 bases matching TRBD1. The CDR3 contains 14 residues. Losses at the gene ends were 2 bases for V and 5 bases for J; bases not matched to a gene: 6. Germline lookup yields CDR1 SGHNT and CDR2 YYREEE (reference sequence). CDR3 sequence: CASSFKGGLETQYF. The CDR3 bases are TGTGCCAGCAGCTTCAAAGGGGGCCTTGAGACCCAGTACTTC. Full variable domain (outside the CDR3, taken from reference TRBV5-4 and TRBJ2-5): ETGVTQSPTHLIKTRGQQVTLRCSSQSGHNTVSWYQQALGQGPQFIFQYYREEENGRGNFPPRFSGLQFPNYSSELNVNALELDDSALYLCASSFKGGLETQYFGPGTRLLVL.

J is TRBJ1-2 and V is TRBV24-1; tentatively, D is TRBD1 (6 bases). The V gene lost 2 bases and the J gene lost 5 bases, with 11 bases spanning the gap. CDR1 and CDR2 (germline): KGHDR, SFDVKD. The CDR3 length is 14 residues. DNA for the CDR3: TGTGCCACCAGTGATTCCTCGACAGGATATGGCTACACCTTC. Translated, it gives CATSDSSTGYGYTF.

The chain recombines TRBV19 with TRBJ1-6; D is perhaps TRBD1 (5 bases). The CDR3 totals 13 residues. V was pared by 5 bases and J by 10 bases, with 12 bases between. CDR1 and CDR2 from the germline V gene are LNHDA and SQIVND (reference sequence). The CDR3 here is CASSFRVKSPLHF. DNA for the CDR3: TGTGCCAGTAGTTTCAGGGTAAAGTCACCCCTCCACTTT.

This clone was detected only a few times. The chain links TRBV7-8 to TRBJ2-3; perhaps TRBD1 as D (6 bases). V lost 5 bases and J lost 7, with 13 bases in between. Germline CDR1 is SGHVS and CDR2 is FQNEAQ. The CDR3 extends over 13 amino acids. CDR3 loop: CASSPPGAYTQYF. For the CDR3, the DNA is TGTGCCAGCAGCCCCCCAGGGGCCTATACGCAGTATTTT.

The V call is TRBV7-2, the J call TRBJ1-2; D remains unclear. This CDR3 is built from 12 residues. Germline-derived CDR1 and CDR2 are SGHTA and FQGNSA. V was clipped by 5 bases and J by 4 bases, with 8 bases between them. CDR3 in DNA: TGTGCCAGCAGCAGCCGAATCTATGGCTACACCTTC. Translated: CASSSRIYGYTF.

This chain uses TRBV5-1 with TRBJ2-3; the match to TRBD2 covers 7 bases. The CDR3 is made up of 16 amino acids. The ends lost 4 bases at V and 3 bases at J; junction bases unmatched: 11. Looked up from germline, CDR1 is SGHRS and CDR2 is YFSETQ. The DNA for the CDR3 is TGCGCCAGCAGCACGGGGGAGGGCCTAGGGACAGATACGCAGTATTTT. As protein: CASSTGEGLGTDTQYF.

The chain recombines TRBV6-5 with TRBJ2-3; TRBD2 agrees at 7 bases. The CDR3 has 15 amino acids. V lost 4 bases and J lost 1; bases outside the gene matches: 5. Germline CDR1 is MNHEY and CDR2 is SVGAGI. The DNA of the CDR3 is TGTGCCAGCAGTTTTCTAGCGGTGGGCACAGATACGCAGTATTTT. Its translation: CASSFLAVGTDTQYF.

The chain uses TRBV6-5 and TRBJ1-4, with TRBD1 matching 7 bases. V shed 10 bases, J shed 3 bases, and the junction held 8 bases outside the gene matches. CDR3 length equals 14 residues. Germline loops: CDR1 MNHEY, CDR2 SVGAGI. CDR3 amino acids: CATGRQGSNEKLFF. CDR3 sequence (DNA): TGTGCCACCGGAAGACAGGGTTCTAATGAAAAACTGTTTTTT.

The rearrangement uses TRBV30 and TRBJ1-5; the D gene is possibly TRBD1 (5 bases). V was trimmed by 2 bases and J by 3 bases, leaving 8 bases between them. CDR1 and CDR2 from the germline V gene are GTSNPN and SVGIG (reference sequence). The CDR3 runs to 13 residues. CDR3 coding DNA: TGTGCCTGGAGTCCACAGGACAATCAGCCCCAGCATTTT. Protein sequence: CAWSPQDNQPQHF.

This sequence joins TRBV30 and TRBJ2-1, with 12 bases aligning to TRBD1. Germline CDR1 reads GTSNPN; CDR2 reads SVGIG (reference sequence). Trimming took 8 bases from V and 8 from J; bases not matched to a gene: 7. This CDR3 region has 13 residues. CDR3 nucleotides: TGTGCCAGCCGGGACAGGGGGCAATATGAGCAGTTCTTC. It is translated as CASRDRGQYEQFF.

The V gene is TRBV5-6, the J gene TRBJ2-3; TRBD1 matches at 8 bases. Germline CDR1 is SGHDT and CDR2 is YYEEEE. The CDR3 is 15 residues long. The V segment lost 2 bases and the J segment 1 base; nucleotides outside the gene matches: 3. In nucleotides, the CDR3 is TGTGCCAGCAGCTTCGACAGGGGCGGCACAGATACGCAGTATTTT. Residues: CASSFDRGGTDTQYF.

The V gene is TRBV28, the J gene TRBJ2-1; 7 bases map to TRBD1. The V segment lost 4 bases and the J segment 0 bases; nucleotides outside the gene matches: 6. The CDR3 consists of 16 residues. Germline V CDR1 and CDR2: MDHEN, SYDVKM. The chain's CDR3 is CASSSGTALSYNEQFF. The DNA for the CDR3 is TGTGCCAGCAGTTCGGGGACAGCCCTCTCCTACAATGAGCAGTTCTTC.

In this sample, this clone turned up a few times. The chain joins TRBV5-1 to TRBJ2-7; TRBD2 matches at 14 bases. The CDR3 length is 14 residues. Trimming removed 5 bases from V and 5 bases from J; junction bases left unmatched: 3. Germline values: CDR1 SGHRS, CDR2 YFSETQ. The CDR3 protein is CASSSTSGRDEQYF. The CDR3 DNA sequence: TGCGCCAGCAGTTCGACTAGCGGGAGGGACGAGCAGTACTTC.

J is TRBJ2-7 and V is TRBV5-4; 7 nucleotides align to TRBD2. There are 16 residues in the CDR3. The germline V gene encodes CDR1 SGHNT and CDR2 YYREEE (reference sequence). V gave up 0 bases and J gave up 2 bases; unmatched junction bases: 8. The CDR3 spells CASSLARSGGTYEQYF. CDR3 DNA sequence: TGTGCCAGCAGCTTGGCCAGGTCCGGGGGGACCTACGAGCAGTACTTC.

The chain combines TRBV18 with TRBJ2-2; D remains unclear. CDR1 is KGHSH, CDR2 LQKENI, per germline. V was shortened by 3 bases and J by 6 bases, with 23 bases between the two germline ends. The CDR3 runs 18 residues. The CDR3 region is CASSPRLLDGGVPGELFF. The CDR3 DNA reads as TGTGCCAGCTCACCTCGCCTGCTCGACGGCGGTGTTCCCGGGGAGCTGTTTTTT.

The chain uses TRBV5-1 and TRBJ2-1; 9 bases are a match to TRBD2. J gave up 4 bases and V 4 bases, and 3 bases lay outside the gene matches. The CDR3 is 14 residues long. Germline CDR1 and CDR2: SGHRS and YFSETQ. CDR3 protein: CASSPTSGYNEQFF. The CDR3, as DNA: TGCGCCAGCAGCCCGACTAGCGGTTACAATGAGCAGTTCTTC.

The genes are TRBV7-9 and TRBJ2-5, with 8 bases lining up with TRBD2. CDR3 length: 16 residues. CDR1 and CDR2 (germline): SEHNR, FQNEAQ (reference sequence). J was trimmed by 4 bases and V by 1 base; bases with no gene match: 8. The CDR3 spells CASSLVGRREAETQYF. The DNA of the CDR3 is TGTGCCAGCAGCTTAGTTGGGCGGCGGGAGGCAGAGACCCAGTACTTC. Filled out from reference TRBV7-9 and TRBJ2-5, the complete variable domain reads DTGVSQNPRHKITKRGQNVTFRCDPISEHNRLYWYRQTLGQGPEFLTYFQNEAQLEKSRLLSDRFSAERPKGSFSTLEIQRTEQGDSAMYLCASSLVGRREAETQYFGPGTRLLVL.

The rearrangement joins TRBV28 to TRBJ2-7, with a tentative D call TRBD1 (6 bases). This CDR3 is 15 amino acids long. Trimming took off 5 bases at V and 3 bases at J, with 17 bases between the two ends. Germline CDR1 and CDR2: MDHEN and SYDVKM. This chain's CDR3 is CASSPPTGAGYEQYF. The CDR3 DNA sequence: TGTGCCAGCAGTCCTCCGACAGGCGCGGGCTACGAGCAGTACTTC. The full variable domain, completed using reference TRBV28 and TRBJ2-7, is DVKVTQSSRYLVKRTGEKVFLECVQDMDHENMFWYRQDPGLGLRLIYFSYDVKMKEKGDIPEGYSVSREKKERFSLILESASTNQTSMYLCASSPPTGAGYEQYFGPGTRLTVT.

On this clone itself: One junction end disagrees with the germline gene, perhaps due to a read error. CDR3 sequence (DNA): TGTGCTAGCAGCTTATTAGGTGGTCTGGGCGATGAGCAGTTCTTC. It yields the protein CASSLLGGLGDEQFF. The J gene is TRBJ2-1, the V gene TRBV7-7, with unresolved D. The CDR3 has 15 residues. Germline V lookup: CDR1 SSHAT, CDR2 FNYEAQ (reference sequence).

This clone was detected once. The V and J genes are TRBV28 and TRBJ2-3; D might be TRBD1 (6 bases). Trimming pared 6 bases from V and 6 bases from J, leaving 19 bases between. The CDR3 is 15 residues long. Germline-derived CDR1 and CDR2 are MDHEN and SYDVKM. The CDR3 nucleotides are TGTGCCAGCAGGTTCGTAGGACAGATCTGGGATACGCAGTATTTT. Amino acid sequence: CASRFVGQIWDTQYF.

The rearrangement uses TRBV10-3 and TRBJ1-5; D is possibly TRBD1 (6 bases). The V end lost 2 bases, the J end lost 4 bases, and 12 bases lay between the germline ends. The CDR3 has 15 amino acids. The germline gives CDR1 ENHRY, CDR2 SYGVKD. CDR3 residues: CAISEGGDRNQPQHF. DNA of the CDR3: TGTGCCATCAGTGAGGGGGGTGACAGGAATCAGCCCCAGCATTTT.

This clone was seen a single time. The genes are TRBV5-1 and TRBJ2-5; TRBD2 agrees at 8 bases. Per the germline V gene, CDR1 is SGHRS and CDR2 is YFSETQ. V was pared by 2 bases and J by 5 bases, with 11 bases of the junction left unmatched. The CDR3 has 16 amino acids. The CDR3: CASSFLARGGGETQYF. As DNA, the CDR3 is TGCGCCAGCAGCTTCCTCGCGCGGGGCGGGGGGGAGACCCAGTACTTC.